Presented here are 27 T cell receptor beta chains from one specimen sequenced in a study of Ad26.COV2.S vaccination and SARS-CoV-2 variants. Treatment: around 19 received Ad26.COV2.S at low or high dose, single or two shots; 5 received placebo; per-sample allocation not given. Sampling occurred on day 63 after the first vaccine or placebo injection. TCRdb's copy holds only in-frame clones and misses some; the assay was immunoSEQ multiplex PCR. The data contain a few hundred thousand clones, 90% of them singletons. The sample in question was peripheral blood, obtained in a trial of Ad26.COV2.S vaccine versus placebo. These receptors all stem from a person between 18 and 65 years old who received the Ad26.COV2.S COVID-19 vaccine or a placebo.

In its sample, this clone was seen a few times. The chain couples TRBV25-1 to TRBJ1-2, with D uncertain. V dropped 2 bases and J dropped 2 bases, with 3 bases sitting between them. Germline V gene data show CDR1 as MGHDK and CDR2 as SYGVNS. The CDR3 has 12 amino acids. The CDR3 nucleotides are TGTGCCAGCAGTGAAATGAACTATGGCTACACCTTC. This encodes CASSEMNYGYTF.

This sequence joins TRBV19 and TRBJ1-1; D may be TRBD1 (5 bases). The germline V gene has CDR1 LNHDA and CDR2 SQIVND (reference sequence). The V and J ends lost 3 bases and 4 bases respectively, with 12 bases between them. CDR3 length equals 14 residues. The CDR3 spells CASSIQGRGTEAFF. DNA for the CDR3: TGTGCCAGTAGTATTCAGGGTAGGGGCACTGAAGCTTTCTTT.

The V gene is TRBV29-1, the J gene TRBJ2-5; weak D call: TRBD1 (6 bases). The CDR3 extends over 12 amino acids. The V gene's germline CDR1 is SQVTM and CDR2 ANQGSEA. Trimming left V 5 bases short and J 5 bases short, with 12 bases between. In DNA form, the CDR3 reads TGCAGCGTTTCTGGACAGTTGGAGACCCAGTACTTC. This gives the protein CSVSGQLETQYF.

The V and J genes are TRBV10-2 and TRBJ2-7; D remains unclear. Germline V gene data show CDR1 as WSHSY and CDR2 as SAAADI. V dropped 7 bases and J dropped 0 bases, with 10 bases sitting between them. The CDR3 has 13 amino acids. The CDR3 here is CASMLGSSYEQYF. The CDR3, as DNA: TGCGCCAGCATGTTAGGAAGCTCCTACGAGCAGTACTTC.

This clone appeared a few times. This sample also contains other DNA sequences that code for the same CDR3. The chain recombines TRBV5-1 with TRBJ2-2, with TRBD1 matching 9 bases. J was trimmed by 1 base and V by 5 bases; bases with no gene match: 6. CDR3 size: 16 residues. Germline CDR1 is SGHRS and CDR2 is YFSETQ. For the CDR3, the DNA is TGCGCCAGCAGTCCTCCGGGACAGGGGAACACCGGGGAGCTGTTTTTT. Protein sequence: CASSPPGQGNTGELFF.

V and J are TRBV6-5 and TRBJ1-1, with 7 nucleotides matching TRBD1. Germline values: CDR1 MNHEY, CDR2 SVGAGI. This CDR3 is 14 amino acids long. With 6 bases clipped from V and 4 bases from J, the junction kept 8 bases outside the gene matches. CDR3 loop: CASSPSDRATEAFF. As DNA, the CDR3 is TGTGCCAGCAGCCCCAGCGACAGGGCCACTGAAGCTTTCTTT.

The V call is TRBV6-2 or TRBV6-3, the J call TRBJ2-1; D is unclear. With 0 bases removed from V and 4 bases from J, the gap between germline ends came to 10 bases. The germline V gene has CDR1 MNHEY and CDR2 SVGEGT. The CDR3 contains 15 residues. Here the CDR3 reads CASSYSWGAYNEQFF. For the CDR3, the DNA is TGTGCCAGCAGTTACTCGTGGGGTGCTTACAATGAGCAGTTCTTC.

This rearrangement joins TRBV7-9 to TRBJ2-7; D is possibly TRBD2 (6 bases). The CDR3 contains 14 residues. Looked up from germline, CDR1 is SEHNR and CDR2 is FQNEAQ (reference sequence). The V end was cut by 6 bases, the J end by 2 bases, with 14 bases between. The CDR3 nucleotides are TGTGCCAGCAGTTGGGATGCGGGGCCCTACGAGCAGTACGTC. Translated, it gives CASSWDAGPYEQYV.

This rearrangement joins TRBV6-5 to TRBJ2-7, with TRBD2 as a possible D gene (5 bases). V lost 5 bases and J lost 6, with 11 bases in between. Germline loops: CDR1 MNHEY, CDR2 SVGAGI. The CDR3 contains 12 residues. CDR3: CASSPSGGEQYF. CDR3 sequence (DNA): TGTGCCAGCAGTCCCTCAGGAGGCGAGCAGTACTTC.

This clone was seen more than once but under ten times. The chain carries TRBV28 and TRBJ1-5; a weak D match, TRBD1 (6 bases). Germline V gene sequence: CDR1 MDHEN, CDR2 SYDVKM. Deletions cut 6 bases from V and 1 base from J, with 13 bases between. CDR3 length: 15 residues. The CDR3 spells CASSGAGVSNQPQHF. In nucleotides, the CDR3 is TGTGCCAGCAGCGGGGCAGGGGTGAGCAATCAGCCCCAGCATTTT.

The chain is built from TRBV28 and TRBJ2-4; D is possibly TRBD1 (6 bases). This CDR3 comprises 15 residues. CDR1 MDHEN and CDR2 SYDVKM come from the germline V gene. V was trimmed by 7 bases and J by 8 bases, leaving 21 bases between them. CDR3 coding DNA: TGTGCCAGCATAGGACAGACCGTCCGCTCGGACATTCAGTACTTC. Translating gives CASIGQTVRSDIQYF. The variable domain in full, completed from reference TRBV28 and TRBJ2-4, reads DVKVTQSSRYLVKRTGEKVFLECVQDMDHENMFWYRQDPGLGLRLIYFSYDVKMKEKGDIPEGYSVSREKKERFSLILESASTNQTSMYLCASIGQTVRSDIQYFGAGTRLSVL.

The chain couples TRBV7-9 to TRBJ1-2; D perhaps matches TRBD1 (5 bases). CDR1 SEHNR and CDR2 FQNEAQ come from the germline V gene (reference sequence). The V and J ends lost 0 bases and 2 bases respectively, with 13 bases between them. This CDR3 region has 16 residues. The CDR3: CASSLAAGPDNYGYTF. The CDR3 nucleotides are TGTGCCAGCAGCTTAGCGGCGGGACCGGACAACTATGGCTACACCTTC. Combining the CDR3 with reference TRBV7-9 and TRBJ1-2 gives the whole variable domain DTGVSQNPRHKITKRGQNVTFRCDPISEHNRLYWYRQTLGQGPEFLTYFQNEAQLEKSRLLSDRFSAERPKGSFSTLEIQRTEQGDSAMYLCASSLAAGPDNYGYTFGSGTRLTVV.

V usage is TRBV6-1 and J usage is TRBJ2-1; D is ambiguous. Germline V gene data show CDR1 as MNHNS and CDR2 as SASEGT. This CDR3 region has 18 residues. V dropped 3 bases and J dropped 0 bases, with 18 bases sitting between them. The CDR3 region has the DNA TGTGCCAGCAGTGACCTGGACCCGCGCCTGAGCTCCTACAATGAGCAGTTCTTC. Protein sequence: CASSDLDPRLSSYNEQFF.

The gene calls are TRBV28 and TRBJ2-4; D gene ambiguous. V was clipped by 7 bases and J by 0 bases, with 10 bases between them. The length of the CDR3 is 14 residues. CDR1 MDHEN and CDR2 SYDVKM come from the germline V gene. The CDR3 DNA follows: TGTGCCAGCATTCGTGCGCTAGCCAAAAACATTCAGTACTTC. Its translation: CASIRALAKNIQYF. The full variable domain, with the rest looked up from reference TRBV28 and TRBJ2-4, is DVKVTQSSRYLVKRTGEKVFLECVQDMDHENMFWYRQDPGLGLRLIYFSYDVKMKEKGDIPEGYSVSREKKERFSLILESASTNQTSMYLCASIRALAKNIQYFGAGTRLSVL.

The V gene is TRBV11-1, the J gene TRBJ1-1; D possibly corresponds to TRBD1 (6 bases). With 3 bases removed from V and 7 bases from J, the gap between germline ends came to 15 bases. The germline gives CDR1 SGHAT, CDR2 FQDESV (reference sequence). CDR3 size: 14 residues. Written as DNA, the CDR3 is TGTGCCAGCAGCTTGCTTTACAGGGAGGGTGAAGCTTTCTTT. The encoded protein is CASSLLYREGEAFF.

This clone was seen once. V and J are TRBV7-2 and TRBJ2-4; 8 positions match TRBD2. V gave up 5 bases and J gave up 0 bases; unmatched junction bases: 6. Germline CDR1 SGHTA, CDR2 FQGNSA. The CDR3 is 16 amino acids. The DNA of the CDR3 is TGTGCCAGCAGCCTTAGGACTAGCCAAGCCAAAAACATTCAGTACTTC. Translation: CASSLRTSQAKNIQYF. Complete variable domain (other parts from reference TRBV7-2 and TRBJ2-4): GAGVSQSPSNKVTEKGKDVELRCDPISGHTALYWYRQSLGQGLEFLIYFQGNSAPDKSGLPSDRFSAERTGGSVSTLTIQRTQQEDSAVYLCASSLRTSQAKNIQYFGAGTRLSVL.

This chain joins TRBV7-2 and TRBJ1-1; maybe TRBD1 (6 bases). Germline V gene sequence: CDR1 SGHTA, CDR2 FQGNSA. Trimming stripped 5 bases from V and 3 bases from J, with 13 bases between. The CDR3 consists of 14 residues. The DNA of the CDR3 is TGTGCCAGCAGCCTATCAGGGGTGGACACTGAAGCTTTCTTT. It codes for CASSLSGVDTEAFF.

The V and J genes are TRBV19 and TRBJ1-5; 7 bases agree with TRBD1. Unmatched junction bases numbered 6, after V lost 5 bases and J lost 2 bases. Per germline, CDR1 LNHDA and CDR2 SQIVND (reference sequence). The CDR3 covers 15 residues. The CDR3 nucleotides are TGTGCCAGTAGTGACAGGGTGGTCGGCAATCAGCCCCAGCATTTT. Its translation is CASSDRVVGNQPQHF.

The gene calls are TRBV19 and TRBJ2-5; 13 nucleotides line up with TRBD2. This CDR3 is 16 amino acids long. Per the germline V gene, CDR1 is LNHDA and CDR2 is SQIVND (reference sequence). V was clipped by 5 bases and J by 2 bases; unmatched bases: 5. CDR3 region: CASSLRLAGGQETQYF. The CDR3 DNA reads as TGTGCCAGTAGTCTTAGACTAGCGGGGGGACAAGAGACCCAGTACTTC.

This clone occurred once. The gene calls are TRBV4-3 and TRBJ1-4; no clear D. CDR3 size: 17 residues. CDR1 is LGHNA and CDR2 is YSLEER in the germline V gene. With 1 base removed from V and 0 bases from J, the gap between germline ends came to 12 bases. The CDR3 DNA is TGCGCCAGCAGCCAAGGATCGGGTTTGGCAACTAATGAAAAACTGTTTTTT. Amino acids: CASSQGSGLATNEKLFF.

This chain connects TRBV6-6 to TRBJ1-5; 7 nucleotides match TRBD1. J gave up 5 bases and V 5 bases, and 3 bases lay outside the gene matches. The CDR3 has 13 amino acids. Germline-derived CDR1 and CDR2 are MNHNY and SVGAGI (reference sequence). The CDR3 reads CASSDDRDQPQHF. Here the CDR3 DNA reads TGTGCCAGCAGTGACGACAGGGATCAGCCCCAGCATTTT.

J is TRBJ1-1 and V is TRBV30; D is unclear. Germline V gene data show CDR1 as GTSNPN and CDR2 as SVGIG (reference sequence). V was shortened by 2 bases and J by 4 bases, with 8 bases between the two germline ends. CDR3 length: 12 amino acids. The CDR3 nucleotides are TGTGCCTGGAGTCAGGAGGGCACTGAAGCTTTCTTT. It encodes CAWSQEGTEAFF.

CDR3 bases: TGCGCCAGCAGCCAAGTGGGGGGACCAAGTCCCTATGGCTACACCTTC. Translated: CASSQVGGPSPYGYTF. The V and J genes are TRBV4-3 and TRBJ1-2, with a weak D call TRBD1 (5 bases). The CDR3 consists of 16 residues. V shed 1 base and J shed 4 bases, with 16 bases lying between them. Per germline, CDR1 LGHNA and CDR2 YSLEER.

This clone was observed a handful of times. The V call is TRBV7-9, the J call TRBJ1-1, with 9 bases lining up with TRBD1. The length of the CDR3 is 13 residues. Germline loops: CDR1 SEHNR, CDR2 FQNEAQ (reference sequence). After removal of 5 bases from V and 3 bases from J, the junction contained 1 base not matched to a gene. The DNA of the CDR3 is TGTGCCAGCAGCGGGACAGGGTACACTGAAGCTTTCTTT. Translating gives CASSGTGYTEAFF.

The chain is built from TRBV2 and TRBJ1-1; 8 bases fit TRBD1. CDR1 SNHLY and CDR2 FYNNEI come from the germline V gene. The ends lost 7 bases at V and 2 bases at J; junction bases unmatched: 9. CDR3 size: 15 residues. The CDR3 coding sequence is TGTGCCAGCACTGACCGGACAGGGATCAACACTGAAGCTTTCTTT. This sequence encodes CASTDRTGINTEAFF. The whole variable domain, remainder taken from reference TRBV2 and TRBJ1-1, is EPEVTQTPSHQVTQMGQEVILRCVPISNHLYFYWYRQILGQKVEFLVSFYNNEISEKSEIFDDQFSVERPDGSNFTLKIRSTKLEDSAMYFCASTDRTGINTEAFFGQGTRLTVV.

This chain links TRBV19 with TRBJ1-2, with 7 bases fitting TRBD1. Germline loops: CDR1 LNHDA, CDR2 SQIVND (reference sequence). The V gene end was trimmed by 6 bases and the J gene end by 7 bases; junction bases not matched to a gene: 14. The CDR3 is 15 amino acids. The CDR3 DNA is TGTGCCAGTAGCAAAAACAGGGGCCAGTTGGGTGGCTACACCTTC. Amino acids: CASSKNRGQLGGYTF.

CDR3: CASSFSGAGAFF. CDR3 sequence (DNA): TGCGCCAGCAGCTTCTCGGGGGCGGGGGCTTTCTTT. The chain has TRBV5-1 and TRBJ1-1; possible D gene TRBD1, 6 bases. Trimming took 2 bases from V and 11 from J, leaving 13 bases between them. Germline loops: CDR1 SGHRS, CDR2 YFSETQ. The CDR3 covers 12 residues.